The clone carrying this T cell receptor (beta chain) appeared a few times. The table came from immunoSEQ multiplex PCR; TCRdb's copy has only in-frame clones and leaves some out. This table holds approximately 120,000 clones, approximately 90% found once. This specimen belongs to a study of control samples from healthy donors and cancer patients. The specimen sequenced was blood. This clonotype was obtained from a human donor in good health. The donor label of this sample is uncertain.

The CDR3 is CASSSDRGVLMNTEAFF. CDR3 DNA sequence: TGTGCCAGCAGCTCCGACAGGGGTGTACTCATGAACACTGAAGCTTTCTTT. This sequence joins TRBV7-3 and TRBJ1-1, with 8 bases identical to TRBD1. V shed 4 bases, J shed 0 bases, and the junction held 10 bases outside the gene matches. Looked up from germline, CDR1 is SGHTA and CDR2 is FQGTGA. The CDR3 contains 17 residues.